This T cell receptor (beta chain) was captured by sequencing in a study of metastatic and nonmetastatic thyroid tumors. Broader study findings: TCR beta diversity was reportedly significantly higher in malignant thyroid tumors than benign nodules, in blood and tumor.

Thyroid surgery took place with no prior treatment in any patient. This clone was recorded a few times. The antigen remains unidentified. The CDR3 runs 15 residues. Germline V gives CDR1 LNHDA, CDR2 SQIVND (reference sequence). V gave up 2 bases and J gave up 5 bases, with 10 bases separating them. TCRdb reanalyzed the PCR reads with MiXCR. The table shows about 15,000 clones, with around 3.6% occurring only once. The sequencing sample was made of tumor tissue. This clonotype originated in a female donor with papillary thyroid cancer or a benign thyroid nodule (not recorded which). Some clones in this sample may be carry-over from other donors' samples. V and J are TRBV19 and TRBJ1-6; unclear D gene. Written as DNA, the CDR3 is TGTGCCAGTAGTATATCCGGGCCGGATAATTCACCCCTCCACTTT. Its protein is CASSISGPDNSPLHF.